This TCR beta chain was captured in a study of T cells in women clearing cervical HPV infection. Study details: Cases were women with histologically confirmed HPV16-related CIN3 or worse, including a couple of invasive cancers. Study outcomes and limitations: Richness plus V gene abundances separated cases from controls with AUC roughly 0.83. Repertoire richness, not evenness, was significantly elevated in CIN3+ cases versus controls. TRBV6-7 relative abundance averaged 0.11% in cases and under 0.2% in controls.

The CDR3 length is 13 residues. CDR1 is SNHLY, CDR2 FYNNEI, per germline. The ends were cut back, 6 bases at V and 3 bases at J, with 10 bases in the middle. The table came from immunoSEQ multiplex PCR; TCRdb's copy has only in-frame clones and leaves some out. The listing contains tens of thousands of clones. Notes on this clone: What it binds is unknown. Read sequence stops 3 residues before the CDR3 end, and the germline J gene provides the missing end.

The sample taken for sequencing was blood buffy coat. The clonotype comes from a woman between 18 and 69 years old with a cervical HPV16 infection that either progressed to CIN3+ or cleared (not recorded which). The chain couples TRBV2 to TRBJ2-3, with D perhaps matching TRBD1 (6 bases). The CDR3 DNA, read in part, is TGTGCCAGCAGACAACAGGGTACAGATACG. Protein product: CASRQQGTDT. The full-length CDR3 reads as CASRQQGTDTQYF.